This T cell receptor beta chain was sequenced during a study of T cell responses to AZD1222 COVID-19 vaccine. The study's findings and limits: Reports indicate that nearly half of spike-specific TCRs are directed at unmutated variant regions. Repertoire samples came only from after the peak T cell response.

This clone was observed once. Antigen specificity is unknown. The CDR3 totals 14 residues. Germline assignment: CDR1 MNHEY and CDR2 SVGAGI. V lost 6 bases and J lost 2, with 14 bases in between. Profiling relied on immunoSEQ multiplex PCR, and the TCRdb table lists in-frame clones only, not all of them. This sample has about 140,000 clones, with around 88% found just once. The rearrangement links TRBV6-5 to TRBJ2-7, with a possible D match to TRBD1 (6 bases). The sample here was peripheral blood, taken on day 0 of AZD1222 vaccination. The receptor's source is an adult in good health. The CDR3 sequence: CASRHWDTPYEQYF. The CDR3, as DNA: TGTGCCAGCAGACACTGGGACACCCCCTACGAGCAGTACTTC.